The 24 T cell receptor beta chains below come from one sample, sequenced in a study of blood T cell repertoires in COVID-19. Measured with immunoSEQ multiplex PCR; TCRdb has only the in-frame clones, and not every one. In the table there are about 120,000 clones, over 75% of which are singletons. The sequencing input was peripheral blood. Receptors were obtained from a man between 60 and 75 years old with acute or convalescent COVID-19.

J is TRBJ2-1 and V is TRBV27; the match to TRBD2 covers 8 bases. Trimming at V came to 7 bases and at J to 5 bases, leaving 7 bases not matched to a gene. The CDR3 is made up of 14 amino acids. Germline V lookup: CDR1 MNHEY, CDR2 SMNVEV (reference sequence). This CDR3 is CASKREGPHNEQFF. CDR3 nucleotides: TGTGCCAGCAAACGGGAGGGCCCCCACAATGAGCAGTTCTTC.

The gene calls are TRBV15 and TRBJ2-4; 7 positions agree with TRBD1. Germline V gene lookup returns CDR1 LNHNV and CDR2 YYDKDF (reference sequence). This CDR3 contains 18 residues. Losses at the gene ends were 3 bases for V and 0 bases for J; bases not matched to a gene: 11. This CDR3 reads CATSSPLTGLKAKNIQYF. In nucleotides, the CDR3 is TGTGCCACCAGCAGCCCCTTGACAGGGTTGAAAGCCAAAAACATTCAGTACTTC.

V and J are TRBV7-2 and TRBJ1-5; TRBD1 might be the D (5 bases). The CDR3 sequence is 13 residues long. Trimming cost V 5 bases and J 7 bases, with 12 bases left between them. Germline values: CDR1 SGHTA, CDR2 FQGNSA. In nucleotides, the CDR3 is TGTGCCAGCAGCCAAGGGGTTTTGCAGCCCCAGCATTTT. Its protein product is CASSQGVLQPQHF.

The chain employs TRBV9 and TRBJ1-4; 8 bases are a match to TRBD1. From germline, CDR1 is SGDLS and CDR2 YYNGEE. This CDR3 spans 15 amino acids. V lost 0 bases to trimming and J lost 3 bases; unmatched junction nucleotides: 1. The CDR3 DNA sequence: TGTGCCAGCAGCGTAGCGGGACAGGCTAATGAAAAACTGTTTTTT. Amino acids: CASSVAGQANEKLFF.

CDR3 sequence reads: CASSGPGQVPGELFF. The CDR3, as DNA: TGTGCCAGCAGCGGACCGGGACAGGTTCCCGGGGAGCTGTTTTTT. The rearrangement uses TRBV3-1 (or the pseudogene TRBV3-2) and TRBJ2-2; TRBD1 matches 8 bases. The CDR3 totals 15 residues. The V gene's germline CDR1 is LGHDT and CDR2 YNNKEL (reference sequence). With V trimmed by 5 bases and J by 6 bases, 8 bases remained unmatched.

About this clone: The sample has other DNA sequences that encode this CDR3 too. The gene calls are TRBV4-2 and TRBJ1-2; TRBD1 might be the D (5 bases). Germline-derived CDR1 and CDR2 are LGHNA and YNFKEQ. This CDR3 comprises 12 residues. The ends were cut back, 6 bases at V and 3 bases at J, with 8 bases in the middle. The CDR3 here is CASSQGDYGYTF. The CDR3 coding sequence is TGTGCCAGCAGTCAGGGTGACTATGGCTACACCTTC.

This sequence joins TRBV28 and TRBJ2-7; 9 positions match TRBD2. Germline V gives CDR1 MDHEN, CDR2 SYDVKM. The CDR3 loop spans 14 amino acids. The trim removed 3 bases at V and 3 bases at J, leaving 3 bases unmatched. CDR3 DNA: TGTGCCAGCAGTTTGCTTAGCGGGAGCTACGAGCAGTACTTC. It translates to CASSLLSGSYEQYF.

The rearrangement uses TRBV28 and TRBJ1-5; TRBD1 might be the D (6 bases). Germline V CDR1 and CDR2: MDHEN, SYDVKM. The ends were cut back, 7 bases at V and 5 bases at J, with 18 bases in the middle. The CDR3 is 15 amino acids. In DNA, the CDR3 is TGTGCCAGCACCCCCGGGGACTACAGGGATCAGCCCCAGCATTTT. Its translation: CASTPGDYRDQPQHF.

The J gene is TRBJ2-3, the V gene TRBV24-1; D perhaps matches TRBD2 (6 bases). CDR3 size: 13 residues. The V gene lost 9 bases and the J gene lost 0 bases, with 9 bases spanning the gap. CDR1 is KGHDR, CDR2 SFDVKD, per germline. CDR3 sequence: CATGAGSTDTQYF. Here the CDR3 DNA reads TGTGCCACCGGGGCGGGAAGCACAGATACGCAGTATTTT.

CDR3 DNA sequence: TGTGCCAGCAGTGACTCGATCGTTCGGGTTAATGAGCAGTTCTTC. It yields the protein CASSDSIVRVNEQFF. The gene calls are TRBV6-4 and TRBJ2-1; no reliable D call. The V gene lost 0 bases and the J gene lost 7 bases, with 13 bases spanning the gap. The germline gives CDR1 MRHNA, CDR2 SNTAGT. This CDR3 contains 15 residues.

This clone was observed a single time. The genes are TRBV2 and TRBJ2-1; 10 bases map to TRBD2. From germline, CDR1 is SNHLY and CDR2 FYNNEI. The V and J ends lost 6 bases and 12 bases, in that order; junction bases with no gene match: 14. The CDR3 is 15 residues long. The CDR3 region has the DNA TGTGCCAGCAGCGCCGAGAGACTAGCGGGTATCTCGCAGTTCTTC. Translating it yields CASSAERLAGISQFF. The whole variable domain, filled in from reference TRBV2 and TRBJ2-1, reads EPEVTQTPSHQVTQMGQEVILRCVPISNHLYFYWYRQILGQKVEFLVSFYNNEISEKSEIFDDQFSVERPDGSNFTLKIRSTKLEDSAMYFCASSAERLAGISQFFGPGTRLTVL.

Notes on this clone: In the same sample, other DNA sequences code for this CDR3. The V gene is TRBV18, the J gene TRBJ2-5; TRBD1 matches at 8 bases. Germline loops: CDR1 KGHSH, CDR2 LQKENI. Germline trimming cut 3 bases from V and 5 bases from J; bases unmatched to any gene: 8. This CDR3 is built from 15 residues. DNA of the CDR3: TGTGCCAGCTCACCCTCCGGACAGGGTTGGGAGACCCAGTACTTC. Its translation is CASSPSGQGWETQYF.

The V and J genes are TRBV28 and TRBJ2-1; perhaps TRBD2 as D (6 bases). The germline CDR1 and CDR2 sequences are MDHEN and SYDVKM. Between the trimmed V and J ends, which lost 10 bases and 1 base, there was a span of 8 bases. This CDR3 comprises 12 residues. CDR3 DNA sequence: TGTGCCACCGGGACTTCCTACAATGAGCAGTTCTTC. This codes for CATGTSYNEQFF. Full variable domain (remainder filled in from reference TRBV28 and TRBJ2-1): DVKVTQSSRYLVKRTGEKVFLECVQDMDHENMFWYRQDPGLGLRLIYFSYDVKMKEKGDIPEGYSVSREKKERFSLILESASTNQTSMYLCATGTSYNEQFFGPGTRLTVL.

CDR3 sequence reads: CASSFRGGQETQYF. The CDR3 DNA follows: TGTGCCAGCAGTTTCAGGGGCGGACAAGAGACCCAGTACTTC. V and J are TRBV28 and TRBJ2-5; possible D gene TRBD1, 6 bases. The CDR3 runs 14 residues. V was clipped by 3 bases and J by 2 bases, with 10 bases between them. Germline values: CDR1 MDHEN, CDR2 SYDVKM.

This chain uses TRBV28 with TRBJ2-6, with D perhaps TRBD2 (6 bases). The germline CDR1 and CDR2 sequences are MDHEN and SYDVKM. With 3 bases removed from V and 2 bases from J, the gap between germline ends came to 8 bases. The CDR3 runs to 15 residues. CDR3 coding DNA: TGTGCCAGCAGTTTTTCGGGAGCTGGGGCCAACGTCCTGACTTTC. Residues: CASSFSGAGANVLTF.

The J gene is TRBJ2-1, the V gene TRBV28; D might be TRBD1 (7 bases). This CDR3 comprises 15 residues. Germline V gene lookup returns CDR1 MDHEN and CDR2 SYDVKM. The germline V and J ends were trimmed by 6 bases and 2 bases, with 14 bases remaining between them. CDR3 sequence reads: CASSPRGVAYNEQFF. Here the CDR3 DNA reads TGTGCCAGCAGCCCCAGGGGGGTAGCCTACAATGAGCAGTTCTTC.

The chain has TRBV5-4 and TRBJ1-1; D gene unclear. V lost 4 bases and J 3 bases, leaving 13 bases between the germline ends. CDR3 length: 14 amino acids. CDR1 is SGHNT and CDR2 is YYREEE in the germline V gene (reference sequence). The CDR3, as DNA: TGTGCCAGCAGCCTGGGTGGTGCAGACACTGAAGCTTTCTTT. This sequence encodes CASSLGGADTEAFF.

The chain has TRBV6-5 and TRBJ2-7, with 7 bases fitting TRBD1. The V segment lost 2 bases and the J segment 1 base; nucleotides outside the gene matches: 5. CDR1 is MNHEY, CDR2 SVGAGI, per germline. CDR3 length: 15 amino acids. For the CDR3, the DNA is TGTGCCAGCAGTTACGATAGGGACAGTTCCTACGAGCAGTACTTC. Amino acid sequence: CASSYDRDSSYEQYF.

The V call is TRBV19, the J call TRBJ1-1; TRBD1 matches at 7 bases. This CDR3 has 15 amino acids. The V gene end was trimmed by 2 bases and the J gene end by 1 base; junction bases not matched to a gene: 4. The germline CDR1 and CDR2 sequences are LNHDA and SQIVND (reference sequence). CDR3 amino acids: CASSITGTANTEAFF. The DNA for the CDR3 is TGTGCCAGTAGTATAACCGGGACAGCGAACACTGAAGCTTTCTTT.

A word on this clone: The limits of the CDR3 on the DNA are not certain, so only TCRdb's listed CDR3 is given. The rearrangement links TRBV6-2 or TRBV6-3 to TRBJ1-5. The CDR3 is 13 residues long, counting both termini. Germline V gene lookup returns CDR1 MNHEY and CDR2 SVGEGT. The CDR3: CASSYSVRGPQHF.

In its sample, this clone was seen once. The chain couples TRBV2 to TRBJ2-1; 8 positions match TRBD2. The germline V gene encodes CDR1 SNHLY and CDR2 FYNNEI. The CDR3 is 16 residues long. V shed 3 bases, J shed 4 bases, and the junction held 8 bases outside the gene matches. This chain's CDR3 is CASSDVASGQYNEQFF. The CDR3 DNA reads TGTGCCAGCAGTGATGTGGCTAGCGGGCAATACAATGAGCAGTTCTTC.

For this clone: A far larger clone differs by one base, so this is likely a read error. The V and J genes are TRBV6-5 and TRBJ2-7; 7 bases agree with TRBD1. With V trimmed by 4 bases and J by 3 bases, 6 bases remained unmatched. Germline V gives CDR1 MNHEY, CDR2 SVGAGI. CDR3 size: 14 residues. CDR3 in amino acids: CASSLGQGDYEQYF. CDR3 nucleotide sequence: TGTGCCAGCAGTTTAGGGCAGGGGGACTACGAGCAGTACTTC.

The chain has TRBV7-2 and TRBJ2-1; 9 positions match TRBD2. The CDR3 spans 17 residues. The trim removed 2 bases at V and 4 bases at J, leaving 9 bases unmatched. Germline lookup yields CDR1 SGHTA and CDR2 FQGNSA. DNA for the CDR3: TGTGCCAGCAGCTTAAGGTCGGCTAGCGGGGTTTACAATGAGCAGTTCTTC. It translates to CASSLRSASGVYNEQFF.

The chain is built from TRBV9 and TRBJ2-5, with 8 bases that match TRBD1. Germline V gene data show CDR1 as SGDLS and CDR2 as YYNGEE. This CDR3 has 14 amino acids. V lost 3 bases, J lost 4 bases, and 5 bases stayed unmatched. CDR3 in DNA: TGTGCCAGCAGCGGGACAGGGACCTCAGAGACCCAGTACTTC. Its protein is CASSGTGTSETQYF.